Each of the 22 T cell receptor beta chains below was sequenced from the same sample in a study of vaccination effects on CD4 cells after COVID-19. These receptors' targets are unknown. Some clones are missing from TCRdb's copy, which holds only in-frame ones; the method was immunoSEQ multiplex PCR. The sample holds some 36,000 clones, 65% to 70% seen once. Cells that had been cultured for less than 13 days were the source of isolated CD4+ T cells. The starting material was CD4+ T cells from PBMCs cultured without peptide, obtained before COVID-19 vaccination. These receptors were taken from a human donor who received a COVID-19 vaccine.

In nucleotides, the CDR3 is TGTGCCATCAGTGAAAGGGTATCGAACACCGGGGAGCTGTTTTTT. It encodes CAISERVSNTGELFF. V usage is TRBV10-3 and J usage is TRBJ2-2, with D hard to call. CDR3 length equals 15 residues. With 3 bases removed from V and 0 bases from J, the gap between germline ends came to 8 bases. The germline CDR1 and CDR2 sequences are ENHRY and SYGVKD.

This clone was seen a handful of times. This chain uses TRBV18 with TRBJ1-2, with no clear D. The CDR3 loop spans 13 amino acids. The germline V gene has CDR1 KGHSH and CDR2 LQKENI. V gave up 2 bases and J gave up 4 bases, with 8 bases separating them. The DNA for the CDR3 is TGTGCCAGCTCACCAGACCAAATCTATGGCTACACCTTC. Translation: CASSPDQIYGYTF.

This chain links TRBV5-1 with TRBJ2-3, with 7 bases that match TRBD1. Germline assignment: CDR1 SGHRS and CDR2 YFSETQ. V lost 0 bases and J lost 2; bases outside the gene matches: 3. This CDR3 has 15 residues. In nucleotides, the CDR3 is TGCGCCAGCAGCTTGGCGGGACAGAACACAGATACGCAGTATTTT. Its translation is CASSLAGQNTDTQYF.

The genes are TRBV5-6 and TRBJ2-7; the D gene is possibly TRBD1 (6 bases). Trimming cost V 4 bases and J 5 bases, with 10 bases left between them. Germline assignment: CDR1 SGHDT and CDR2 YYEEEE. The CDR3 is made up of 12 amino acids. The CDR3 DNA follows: TGTGCCAGCAGCAGGGCAGGGGACGAGCAGTACTTC. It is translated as CASSRAGDEQYF.

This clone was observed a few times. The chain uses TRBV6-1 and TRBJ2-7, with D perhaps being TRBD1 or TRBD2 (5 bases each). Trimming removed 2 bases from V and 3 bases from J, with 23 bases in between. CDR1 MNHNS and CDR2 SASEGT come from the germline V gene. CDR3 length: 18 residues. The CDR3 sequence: CASSESLSGPVRVYEQYF. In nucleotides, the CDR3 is TGTGCCAGCAGTGAATCTTTATCAGGGCCGGTGAGGGTCTACGAGCAGTACTTC.

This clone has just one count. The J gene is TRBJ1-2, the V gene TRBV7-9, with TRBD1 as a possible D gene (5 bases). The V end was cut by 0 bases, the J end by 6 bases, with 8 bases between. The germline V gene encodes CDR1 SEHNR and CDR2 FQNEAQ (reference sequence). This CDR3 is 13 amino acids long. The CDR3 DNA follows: TGTGCCAGCAGCTTAGCTGGGGGGGATGGCTACACCTTC. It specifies CASSLAGGDGYTF. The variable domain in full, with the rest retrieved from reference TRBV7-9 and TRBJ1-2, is DTGVSQNPRHKITKRGQNVTFRCDPISEHNRLYWYRQTLGQGPEFLTYFQNEAQLEKSRLLSDRFSAERPKGSFSTLEIQRTEQGDSAMYLCASSLAGGDGYTFGSGTRLTVV.

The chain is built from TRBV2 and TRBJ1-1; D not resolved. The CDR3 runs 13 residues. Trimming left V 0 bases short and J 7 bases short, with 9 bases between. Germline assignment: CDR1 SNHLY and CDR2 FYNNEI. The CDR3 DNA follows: TGTGCCAGCAGTGAAGCGGGAAGAGGTGAAGCTTTCTTT. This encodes CASSEAGRGEAFF.

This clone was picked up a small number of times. The CDR3 region is CASSSMTSRNTEAFF. CDR3 DNA sequence: TGTGCCAGCAGTTCTATGACATCGAGGAACACTGAAGCTTTCTTT. The chain employs TRBV7-9 and TRBJ1-1, with D hard to call. This CDR3 region has 15 residues. With 6 bases removed from V and 1 base from J, the gap between germline ends came to 15 bases. CDR1 and CDR2 from the germline V gene are SEHNR and FQNEAQ (reference sequence).

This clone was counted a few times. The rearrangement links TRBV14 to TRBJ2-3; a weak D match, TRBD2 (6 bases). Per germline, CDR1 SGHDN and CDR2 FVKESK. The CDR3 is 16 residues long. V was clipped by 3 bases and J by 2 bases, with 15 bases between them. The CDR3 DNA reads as TGTGCCAGCAGCCAGGTGGGGCGGGGCCTCACAGATACGCAGTATTTT. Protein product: CASSQVGRGLTDTQYF.

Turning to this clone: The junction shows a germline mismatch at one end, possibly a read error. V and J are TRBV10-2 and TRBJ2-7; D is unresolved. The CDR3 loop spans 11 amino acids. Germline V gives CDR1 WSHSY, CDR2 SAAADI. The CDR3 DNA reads TGCGCCAGCAGTGAGGTCTACCAGCAGTACTTC. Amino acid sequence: CASSEVYQQYF.

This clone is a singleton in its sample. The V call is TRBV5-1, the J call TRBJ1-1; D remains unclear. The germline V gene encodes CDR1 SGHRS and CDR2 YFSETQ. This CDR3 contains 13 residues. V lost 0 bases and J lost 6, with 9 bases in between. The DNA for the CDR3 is TGCGCCAGCAGCTTGGGCGGGAAGCCTGAAGCTTTCTTT. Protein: CASSLGGKPEAFF.

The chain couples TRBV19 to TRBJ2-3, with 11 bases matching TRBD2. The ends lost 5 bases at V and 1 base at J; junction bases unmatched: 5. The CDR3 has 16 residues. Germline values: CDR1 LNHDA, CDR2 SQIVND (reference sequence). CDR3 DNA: TGTGCCAGTAGTCGCACTAGCGGGGGAGGCACAGATACGCAGTATTTT. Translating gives CASSRTSGGGTDTQYF.

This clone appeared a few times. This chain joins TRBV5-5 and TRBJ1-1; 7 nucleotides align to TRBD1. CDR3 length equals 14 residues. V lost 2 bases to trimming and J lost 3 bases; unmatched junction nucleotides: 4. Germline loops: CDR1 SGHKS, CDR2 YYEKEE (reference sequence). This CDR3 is CASSLLRGHTEAFF. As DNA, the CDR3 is TGTGCCAGCAGCTTATTAAGGGGGCACACTGAAGCTTTCTTT.

CDR3 DNA: TGTGCCAGCCCGACAGGAGCCAGTCCGGGGACCCAGTACTTC. The encoded protein is CASPTGASPGTQYF. The chain uses TRBV2 and TRBJ2-5, with D possibly TRBD1 on 6 matching bases. Germline-derived CDR1 and CDR2 are SNHLY and FYNNEI. The CDR3 runs to 14 residues. V was pared by 8 bases and J by 7 bases, with 20 bases between.

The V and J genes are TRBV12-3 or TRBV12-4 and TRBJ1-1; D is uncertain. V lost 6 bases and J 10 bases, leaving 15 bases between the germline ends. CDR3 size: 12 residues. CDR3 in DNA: TGTGCCAGCAGCCCCCAGCGAGGAGGAGCTTTCTTT. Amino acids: CASSPQRGGAFF.

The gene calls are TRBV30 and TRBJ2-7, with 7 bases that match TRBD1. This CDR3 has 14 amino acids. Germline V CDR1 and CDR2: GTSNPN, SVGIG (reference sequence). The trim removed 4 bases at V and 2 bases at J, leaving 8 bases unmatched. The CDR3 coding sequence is TGTGCCTGGAAGCCGACAGGGACAACCTACGAGCAGTACTTC. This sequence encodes CAWKPTGTTYEQYF.

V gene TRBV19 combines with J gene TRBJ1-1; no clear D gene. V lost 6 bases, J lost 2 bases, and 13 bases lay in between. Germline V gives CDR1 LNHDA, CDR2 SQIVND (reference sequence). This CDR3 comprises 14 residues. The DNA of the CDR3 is TGTGCCAGTAGCCGGAAACATTTAAACACTGAAGCTTTCTTT. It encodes CASSRKHLNTEAFF.

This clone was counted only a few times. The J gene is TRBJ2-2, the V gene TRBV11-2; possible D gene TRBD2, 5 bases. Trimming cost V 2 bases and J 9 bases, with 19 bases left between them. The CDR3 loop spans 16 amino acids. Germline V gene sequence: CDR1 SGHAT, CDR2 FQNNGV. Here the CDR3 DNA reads TGTGCCAGCAGCTTACGGGGATACTCGGAGCGCAGGGAGCTGTTTTTT. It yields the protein CASSLRGYSERRELFF.

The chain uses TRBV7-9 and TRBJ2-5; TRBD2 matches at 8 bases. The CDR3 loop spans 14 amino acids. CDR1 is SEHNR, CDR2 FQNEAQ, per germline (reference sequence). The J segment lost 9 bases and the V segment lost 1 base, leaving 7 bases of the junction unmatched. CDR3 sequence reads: CASSLDSGVWAQYF. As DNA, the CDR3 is TGTGCCAGCAGCTTAGATAGCGGGGTGTGGGCCCAGTACTTC. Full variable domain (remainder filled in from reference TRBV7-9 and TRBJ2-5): DTGVSQNPRHKITKRGQNVTFRCDPISEHNRLYWYRQTLGQGPEFLTYFQNEAQLEKSRLLSDRFSAERPKGSFSTLEIQRTEQGDSAMYLCASSLDSGVWAQYFGPGTRLLVL.

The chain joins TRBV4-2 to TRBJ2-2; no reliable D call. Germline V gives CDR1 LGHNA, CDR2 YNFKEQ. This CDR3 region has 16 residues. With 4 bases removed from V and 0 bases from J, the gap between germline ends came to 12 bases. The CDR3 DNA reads TGTGCCAGCAGCCCCCCCCGGCGCACGAACACCGGGGAGCTGTTTTTT. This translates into CASSPPRRTNTGELFF.

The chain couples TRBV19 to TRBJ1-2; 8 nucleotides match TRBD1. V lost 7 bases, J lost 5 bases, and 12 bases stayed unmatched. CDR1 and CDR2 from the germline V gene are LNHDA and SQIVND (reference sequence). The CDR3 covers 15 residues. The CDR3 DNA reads TGTGCCAGTAAACTCCACTTCCAGGGGGCATATGGCTACACCTTC. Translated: CASKLHFQGAYGYTF.

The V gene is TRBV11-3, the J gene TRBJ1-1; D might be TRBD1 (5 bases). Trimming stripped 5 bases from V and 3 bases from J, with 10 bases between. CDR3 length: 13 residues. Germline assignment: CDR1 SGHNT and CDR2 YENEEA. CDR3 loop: CASSPPGHTEAFF. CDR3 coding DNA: TGTGCCAGCAGCCCTCCAGGGCACACTGAAGCTTTCTTT.